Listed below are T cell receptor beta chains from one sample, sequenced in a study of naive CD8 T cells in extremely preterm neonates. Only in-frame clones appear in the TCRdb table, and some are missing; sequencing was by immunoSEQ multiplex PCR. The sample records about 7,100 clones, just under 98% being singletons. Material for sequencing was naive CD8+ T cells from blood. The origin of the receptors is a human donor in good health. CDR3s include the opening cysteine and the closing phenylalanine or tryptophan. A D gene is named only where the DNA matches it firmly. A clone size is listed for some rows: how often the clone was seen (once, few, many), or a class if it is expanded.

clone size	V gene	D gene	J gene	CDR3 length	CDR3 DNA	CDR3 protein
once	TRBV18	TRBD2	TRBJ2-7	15	TGTGCCAGCTCACCAGGACGGGGGGTAATCCACGAGCAGTACTTC	CASSPGRGVIHEQYF
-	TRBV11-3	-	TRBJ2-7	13	TGTGCCAGCAGCTTAACCACGTCCTACGAGCAGTACTTC	CASSLTTSYEQYF
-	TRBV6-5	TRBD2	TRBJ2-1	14	TGTGCCAGCAGTTACTTAGCGGGAGCAAATGAGCAGTTCTTC	CASSYLAGANEQFF
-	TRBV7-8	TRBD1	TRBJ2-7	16	TGTGCCAGCTATGGGGGGGGACAGGGGGCACCCTACGAGCAGTACTTC	CASYGGGQGAPYEQYF
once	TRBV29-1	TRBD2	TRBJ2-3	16	TGCAGCGTTGAAGTTCCGACTAGCGGGAGATCCGATACGCAGTATTTT	CSVEVPTSGRSDTQYF
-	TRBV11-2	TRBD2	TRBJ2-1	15	TGTGCCAGCAGCTCGGGACTAGGGATGGAGAATGAGCAGTTCTTC	CASSSGLGMENEQFF
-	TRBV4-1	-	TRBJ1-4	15	TGCGCCAGCAGCCAAGATCGAGGCCTAGATGAAAAACTGTTTTTT	CASSQDRGLDEKLFF
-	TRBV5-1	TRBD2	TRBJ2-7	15	TGCGCCAGCAGCCCACCGACTAGCGCGGTCTACGAGCAGTACTTC	CASSPPTSAVYEQYF
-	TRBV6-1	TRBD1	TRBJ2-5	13	TGTGCCAGCAGAGACAGGGGAAGAGATACCCAGTACTTC	CASRDRGRDTQYF
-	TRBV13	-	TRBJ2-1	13	TGTGCCAGCAGCTCCGGACAGAACAATGAGCAGTTCTTC	CASSSGQNNEQFF
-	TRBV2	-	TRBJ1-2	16	TGTGCCAGCAGTGAAGCCCTCACAGGGATATACTATGGCTACACCTTC	CASSEALTGIYYGYTF
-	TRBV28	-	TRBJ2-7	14	TGTGCCAGCAGTTTATCACAGAACTCCTACGAGCAGTACTTC	CASSLSQNSYEQYF
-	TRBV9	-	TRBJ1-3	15	TGTGCCAGCAGCGTAGGGGGCCTCTCTGGAAACACCATATATTTT	CASSVGGLSGNTIYF
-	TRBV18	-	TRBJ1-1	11	TGTGCCAGCTCGAAGGGGCCTGAAGCTTTCTTT	CASSKGPEAFF
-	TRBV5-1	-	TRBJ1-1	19	TGCGCCAGCAGCTTGGAGGCCCGGGGGGGGGCTTTAATGAACACTGAAGCTTTCTTT	CASSLEARGGALMNTEAFF
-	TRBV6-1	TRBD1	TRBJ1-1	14	TGTGCCAGCAGTGGGACAGGGGCAAACACTGAAGCTTTCTTT	CASSGTGANTEAFF
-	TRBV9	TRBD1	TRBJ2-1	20	TGTGCCAGCAGCGGACCCATTGCTCCGTCTGTGGGGACAGGACCCAATGAGCAGTTCTTC	CASSGPIAPSVGTGPNEQFF
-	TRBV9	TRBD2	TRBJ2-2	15	TGTGCCAGCAGCCTTAGCGGGAGGCCCACCGGGGAGCTGTTTTTT	CASSLSGRPTGELFF
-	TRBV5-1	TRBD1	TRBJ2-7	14	TGCGCCAGCAGCTTGGAGACAGGGACCTACGAGCAGTACTTC	CASSLETGTYEQYF
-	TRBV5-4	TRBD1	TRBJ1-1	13	TGTGCCAGCAGCTTGGGACCGGGACAGGAAGCTTTCTTT	CASSLGPGQEAFF
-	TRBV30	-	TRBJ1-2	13	TGTGCCTGGAGTGTAACAGGGTTCTATGGCTACACCTTC	CAWSVTGFYGYTF
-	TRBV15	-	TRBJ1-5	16	TGTGCCACCAGCAGGTTCGTAGGACGGGACAATCAGCCCCAGCATTTT	CATSRFVGRDNQPQHF
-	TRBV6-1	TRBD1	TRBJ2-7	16	TGTGCCAGCAGTGCTCCTCTGGAGATGGCAGGGGGCGAGCAGTACTTC	CASSAPLEMAGGEQYF
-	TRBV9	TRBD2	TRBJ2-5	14	TGTGCCAGCAGCGTAGCGGGAGGGACGGAGACCCAGTACTTC	CASSVAGGTETQYF
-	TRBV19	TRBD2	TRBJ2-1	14	TGTGCCAGTAGTCTAGCGGGAGGGTCATATGAGCAGTTCTTC	CASSLAGGSYEQFF
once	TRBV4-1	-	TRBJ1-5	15	TGCGCCAGCAGCTCCACGGGGGGGGTGGGTCAGCCCCAGCATTTT	CASSSTGGVGQPQHF
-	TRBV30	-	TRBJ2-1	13	TGTGCCTGGAGTGAAAGGGGCGGCGATGAGCAGTTCTTC	CAWSERGGDEQFF
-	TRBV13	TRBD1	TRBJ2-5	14	TGTGCCAGCAGCCCCGGACAGGGAGAAGAGACCCAGTACTTC	CASSPGQGEETQYF
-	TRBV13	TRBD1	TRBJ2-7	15	TGTGCCAGCAGCGCCACGGGACAGGGCGAGTACGAGCAGTACTTC	CASSATGQGEYEQYF
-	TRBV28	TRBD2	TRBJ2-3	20	TGTGCCAGCAGTTTCCGTTCTTTGCCTAGCGGGGCGGCTAGCACAGATACGCAGTATTTT	CASSFRSLPSGAASTDTQYF
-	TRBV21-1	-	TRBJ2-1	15	TGTGCCAGCAGCAAAGCGGAGGTCTCCTACAATGAGCAGTTCTTC	CASSKAEVSYNEQFF
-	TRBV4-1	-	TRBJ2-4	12	TGCGCCAGCAGCCAAGACGGAAACATTCAGTACTTC	CASSQDGNIQYF
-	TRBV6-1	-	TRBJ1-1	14	TGTGCCAGCAGTGAAGCGAACAGGAACACTGAAGCTTTCTTT	CASSEANRNTEAFF
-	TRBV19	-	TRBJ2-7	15	TGTGCCAGTAGTCCGGGATCTGGCGGGTTCCAGGAGCAGTACTTC	CASSPGSGGFQEQYF
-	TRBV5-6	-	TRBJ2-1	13	TGTGCCAGCAGCGGCCTTAGCGACGATGAGCAGTTCTTC	CASSGLSDDEQFF
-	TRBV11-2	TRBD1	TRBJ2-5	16	TGTGCCAGCAGCTCGGGATCCGGGACAGTTGGGGATACCCAGTACTTC	CASSSGSGTVGDTQYF
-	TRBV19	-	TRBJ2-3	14	TGTGCCACAGGAAGTTCGGGGGACACAGATACGCAGTATTTT	CATGSSGDTDTQYF
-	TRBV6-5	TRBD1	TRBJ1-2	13	TGTGCCAGCAGTTACGGGCAGGGGGATGGCTACACCTTC	CASSYGQGDGYTF
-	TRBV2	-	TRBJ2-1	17	TGTGCCAGCAGTGAAGTGGGTGTGGGGAGCTCCTACAATGAGCAGTTCTTC	CASSEVGVGSSYNEQFF
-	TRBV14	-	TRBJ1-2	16	TGTGCCAGCAGCCAAGAAGTAGGAGGAGATAACTATGGCTACACCTTC	CASSQEVGGDNYGYTF
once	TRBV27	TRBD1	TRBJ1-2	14	TGTGCCAGCAGTTCGGGACAGGGGAACTATGGCTACACCTTC	CASSSGQGNYGYTF
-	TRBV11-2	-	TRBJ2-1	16	TGTGCCAGCAGCTTAGTCGGCGGGGCGTCCTACAATGAGCAGTTCTTC	CASSLVGGASYNEQFF
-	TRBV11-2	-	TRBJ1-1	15	TGTGCCAGCAGCACAACTTCGGGAGTGAACACTGAAGCTTTCTTT	CASSTTSGVNTEAFF
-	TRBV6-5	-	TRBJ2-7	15	TGTGCCAGCAGTTACTCATCAGGGGAGTACCACGAGCAGTACTTC	CASSYSSGEYHEQYF
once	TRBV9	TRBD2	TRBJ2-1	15	TGTGCCAGCAGCCCGCGACTAGCGGGAGCCGGTGAGCAGTTCTTC	CASSPRLAGAGEQFF
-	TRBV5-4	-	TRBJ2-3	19	TGTGCCAGCAGCTTGGAGCGAGCGGAAACTACCTTTAGCACAGATACGCAGTATTTT	CASSLERAETTFSTDTQYF
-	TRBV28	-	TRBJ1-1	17	TGTGCCAGCAGTTTTCTCGGGAGCCGGACGGGGAACACTGAAGCTTTCTTT	CASSFLGSRTGNTEAFF
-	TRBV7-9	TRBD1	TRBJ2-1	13	TGTGCCAGCCAAATTGGACAGGGAAATGAGCAGTTCTTC	CASQIGQGNEQFF
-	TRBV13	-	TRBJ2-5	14	TGTGCCAGCAGCTTAGGAGGGGCGAAAGAGACCCAGTACTTC	CASSLGGAKETQYF
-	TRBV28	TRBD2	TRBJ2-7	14	TGTGCCAGCAGGCCAGCGGGAGTTTCAGGCGAGCAGTACTTC	CASRPAGVSGEQYF
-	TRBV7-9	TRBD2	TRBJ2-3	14	TGTGCCAGCAGCCCAGCGGGGAGCACAGATACGCAGTATTTT	CASSPAGSTDTQYF
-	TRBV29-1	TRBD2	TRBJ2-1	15	TGCAGCGTTGAAGGGTTAGCGGGGGAATACAATGAGCAGTTCTTC	CSVEGLAGEYNEQFF
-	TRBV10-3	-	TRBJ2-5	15	TGTGCCATCAGTGAGTCGCCGGGTCCCCCAGATACCCAGTACTTC	CAISESPGPPDTQYF
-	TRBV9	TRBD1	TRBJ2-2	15	TGTGCCAGCAGCGAGGGGACAGTAGACACCGGGGAGCTGTTTTTT	CASSEGTVDTGELFF
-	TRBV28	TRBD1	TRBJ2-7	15	TGTGCCAGCAGTTTAGGACAGGGCTTGGCCTACGAGCAGTACTTC	CASSLGQGLAYEQYF
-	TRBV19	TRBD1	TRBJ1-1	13	TGTGCCAGTGGGGACAGCCTGAACACTGAAGCTTTCTTT	CASGDSLNTEAFF
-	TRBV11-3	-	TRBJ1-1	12	TGTGCCAGCAGCGGAGATGGCCCTGAAGCTTTCTTT	CASSGDGPEAFF
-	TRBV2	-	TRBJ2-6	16	TGTGCCAGGAGGGAGCGGGCTCGCTCTGGGGCCAACGTCCTGACTTTC	CARRERARSGANVLTF
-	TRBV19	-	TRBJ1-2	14	TGTGCCAGTAGTATGGGGGGGCCTAACTATGGCTACACCTTC	CASSMGGPNYGYTF
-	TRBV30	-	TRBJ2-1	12	TGTGCCTGGAGTACTGGAGGGCCGGAGCAGTTCTTC	CAWSTGGPEQFF